These T cell receptor beta chains were read from a single sample in a study of OX40 agonist ivuxolimab in advanced cancers. Here immunoSEQ multiplex PCR was the method, and the copy in TCRdb shows in-frame clones only, minus some. The data hold about 66,000 clones, with approximately 78% observed a single time. This material consisted of CD4+ or CD8+ T cells sorted from blood, taken in a trial of the OX40 agonist ivuxolimab. These receptors all come from an adult with an advanced solid tumor such as melanoma, head and neck, liver or kidney cancer. The CDR3 runs from the conserved cysteine through the conserved F or W. Fields, in order: J gene, D gene, V gene, clone size, CDR3 DNA, CDR3 protein. A D gene is named only where the DNA matches it firmly. Clone size is not always given. Where it is, it says once, few, many or a class for expanded clones.

J gene: TRBJ1-2
D gene: .
V gene: TRBV7-2
clone size: .
CDR3 DNA: TGTGCCAGCAGCTTTACGACTTCCAACTATGGCTACACCTTC
CDR3 protein: CASSFTTSNYGYTF

J gene: TRBJ1-1
D gene: .
V gene: TRBV30
clone size: .
CDR3 DNA: TGTGCCTGGAGTCAAGGTTGGGGTGTTAGGAACACTGAAGCTTTCTTT
CDR3 protein: CAWSQGWGVRNTEAFF

J gene: TRBJ2-2
D gene: .
V gene: TRBV29-1
clone size: once
CDR3 DNA: TGCAGCGTTGGGGGACACAGTACCACCGGGGAGCTGTTTTTT
CDR3 protein: CSVGGHSTTGELFF

J gene: TRBJ1-6
D gene: TRBD1
V gene: TRBV30
clone size: once
CDR3 DNA: TGTGCCTGGAGTGTGGACAGGGGTTCACCCCTCCACTTT
CDR3 protein: CAWSVDRGSPLHF

J gene: TRBJ1-2
D gene: .
V gene: TRBV2
clone size: .
CDR3 DNA: TGTGCCAGCACCTCGGACAGCTACTATGGCTACACCTTC
CDR3 protein: CASTSDSYYGYTF

J gene: TRBJ2-7
D gene: TRBD2
V gene: TRBV9
clone size: .
CDR3 DNA: TGTGCCAGCAGTACGGCCTCAGCCGGGGGGGAGCAGTACTTC
CDR3 protein: CASSTASAGGEQYF

J gene: TRBJ1-1
D gene: .
V gene: TRBV9
clone size: .
CDR3 DNA: TGTGCCAGCAGCGAGTGGGATAACACTGAAGCTTTCTTT
CDR3 protein: CASSEWDNTEAFF

J gene: TRBJ2-3
D gene: .
V gene: TRBV4-1
clone size: .
CDR3 DNA: TGCGCCAGCAGCCAAGATCTATCAGGGGATGGCACAGATACGCAGTATTTT
CDR3 protein: CASSQDLSGDGTDTQYF

J gene: TRBJ1-2
D gene: TRBD1
V gene: TRBV19
clone size: .
CDR3 DNA: TGTGCCAGTAGTAGACCACAGGGGGCGGATGGCTACACCTTC
CDR3 protein: CASSRPQGADGYTF

J gene: TRBJ2-7
D gene: .
V gene: TRBV27
clone size: .
CDR3 DNA: TGTGCCAGCAGTCTCCTCGACAGACCCTACGAGCAGTACTTC
CDR3 protein: CASSLLDRPYEQYF

J gene: TRBJ1-5
D gene: .
V gene: TRBV15
clone size: .
CDR3 DNA: TGTGCCACCAGAGATCGGGGGAAACAGCCCCAGCATTTT
CDR3 protein: CATRDRGKQPQHF

J gene: TRBJ2-5
D gene: TRBD2
V gene: TRBV6-6
clone size: .
CDR3 DNA: TGTGCCAGCACCGGACTAGGAGCGGAGACCCAGTACTTC
CDR3 protein: CASTGLGAETQYF

J gene: TRBJ2-1
D gene: TRBD1
V gene: TRBV14
clone size: .
CDR3 DNA: TGTGCCAGCAGTCGCTGGGGACAGATAAACCACAATGAGCAGTTCTTC
CDR3 protein: CASSRWGQINHNEQFF

J gene: TRBJ1-1
D gene: .
V gene: TRBV9
clone size: .
CDR3 DNA: TGTGCCAGCAGCGTAGGGACACTTATGAACACTGAAGCTTTCTTT
CDR3 protein: CASSVGTLMNTEAFF

J gene: TRBJ2-7
D gene: TRBD2
V gene: TRBV7-9
clone size: .
CDR3 DNA: TGTGCCAGCAGCTCAGCGGGGGAAGAGCAGTACTTC
CDR3 protein: CASSSAGEEQYF

J gene: TRBJ1-5
D gene: TRBD1
V gene: TRBV27
clone size: .
CDR3 DNA: TGTGCCAGCAGTGCACGGACAGGGGTGAAGAGCAATCAGCCCCAGCATTTT
CDR3 protein: CASSARTGVKSNQPQHF

J gene: TRBJ1-1
D gene: .
V gene: TRBV5-1
clone size: .
CDR3 DNA: TGCGCCAGCAGCTTGGGACACCCGAACACTGAAGCTTTCTTT
CDR3 protein: CASSLGHPNTEAFF

J gene: TRBJ2-3
D gene: .
V gene: TRBV11-2
clone size: .
CDR3 DNA: TGTGCCAGCAGCTTACACATCGCCGGTAGACAGTTGACAGATACGCAGTATTTT
CDR3 protein: CASSLHIAGRQLTDTQYF

J gene: TRBJ2-1
D gene: TRBD2
V gene: TRBV5-1
clone size: .
CDR3 DNA: TGCGCCAGCAGCCCCGGGACTAGCGGAAAGAGCTCCTACAATGAGCAGTTCTTC
CDR3 protein: CASSPGTSGKSSYNEQFF

J gene: TRBJ2-7
D gene: .
V gene: TRBV6-6
clone size: .
CDR3 DNA: TGTGCCAGCAGCAAGAGCCGGGACGGGAACTACGAGCAGTACTTC
CDR3 protein: CASSKSRDGNYEQYF

J gene: TRBJ1-2
D gene: .
V gene: TRBV6-5
clone size: .
CDR3 DNA: TGTGCCAGCAGTTACTTACAGGACTATGGCTACACCTTC
CDR3 protein: CASSYLQDYGYTF

J gene: TRBJ1-3
D gene: TRBD1
V gene: TRBV7-6
clone size: .
CDR3 DNA: TGTGCCAGCAGCTTCGGGACAGGGAGTAACTACGGAAACACCATATATTTT
CDR3 protein: CASSFGTGSNYGNTIYF

J gene: TRBJ1-1
D gene: TRBD1
V gene: TRBV13
clone size: .
CDR3 DNA: TGTGCCAGCAGCTTCCTCGGGGTGTGGGACAGGGGGCAGGGGGGCACTGAAGCTTTCTTT
CDR3 protein: CASSFLGVWDRGQGGTEAFF

J gene: TRBJ2-7
D gene: .
V gene: TRBV6-1
clone size: .
CDR3 DNA: TGTGCCAGCAGGGACCCCCCGGGTGGCGAGCAGTACTTC
CDR3 protein: CASRDPPGGEQYF

J gene: TRBJ1-3
D gene: .
V gene: TRBV29-1
clone size: .
CDR3 DNA: TGCAGCGTTGTAGATGGAAACACCATATATTTT
CDR3 protein: CSVVDGNTIYF

J gene: TRBJ2-3
D gene: TRBD2
V gene: TRBV5-1
clone size: .
CDR3 DNA: TGCGCCAGCAGTGGGACTAGCGGGGATCCTAGCACAGATACGCAGTATTTT
CDR3 protein: CASSGTSGDPSTDTQYF

J gene: TRBJ2-1
D gene: .
V gene: TRBV7-2
clone size: few
CDR3 DNA: TGTGCCAGCAGCTTAAGCTGGGAAAATGAGCAGTTCTTC
CDR3 protein: CASSLSWENEQFF